This is a list of T cell receptor beta chains from one sample in a study of cytomegalovirus exposure and HLA in healthy donors. The table came from immunoSEQ multiplex PCR; TCRdb's copy has only in-frame clones and leaves some out. The table records approximately 160,000 clones, approximately 77% of them present only once. The sample consisted of PBMCs. Source of these receptors: a male donor in good health and CMV-seropositive. CDR3s include the opening cysteine and the closing phenylalanine or tryptophan. A D gene is named only where the DNA matches it firmly. Clone size is given for some rows only: seen once, a few or many times, or a class if the clone is expanded.

d_call: -
clone_size: -
j_call: TRBJ1-2
v_call: TRBV5-4
cdr3_nt: TGTGCCAGCAGCTTGATGGGGGACTATGGCTGCACCTTC
cdr3_aa: CASSLMGDYGCTF

d_call: -
clone_size: -
j_call: TRBJ1-1
v_call: TRBV4-2
cdr3_nt: TGTGCCAGCAGCCAAGGGGCGAACACTGAAGCTTTCTTT
cdr3_aa: CASSQGANTEAFF

d_call: -
clone_size: -
j_call: TRBJ2-5
v_call: TRBV7-2
cdr3_nt: TGTGCCAGCAGCTTGTGGCAGGGAAAAGAGACCCAGTACTTC
cdr3_aa: CASSLWQGKETQYF

d_call: TRBD1
clone_size: -
j_call: TRBJ2-7
v_call: TRBV29-1
cdr3_nt: TGCAGCGTTCAGACAGGGGCTGGCTCCTACGAGCAGTACTTC
cdr3_aa: CSVQTGAGSYEQYF

d_call: TRBD2
clone_size: -
j_call: TRBJ2-5
v_call: TRBV7-8
cdr3_nt: TGTGCCAGCAGATTAACTAGCGTAGTCGCCAAAGAGACCCAGTACTTC
cdr3_aa: CASRLTSVVAKETQYF

d_call: -
clone_size: -
j_call: TRBJ2-3
v_call: TRBV19
cdr3_nt: TGTGCCAGTAGTACCCCGGGACAACTCACAGATACGCAGTATTTT
cdr3_aa: CASSTPGQLTDTQYF

d_call: -
clone_size: -
j_call: TRBJ1-2
v_call: TRBV28
cdr3_nt: TGTGCCAGCAGTGCCGCCACGGGGGGCGCGGGTAACTATGGCTACACCTTC
cdr3_aa: CASSAATGGAGNYGYTF

d_call: -
clone_size: few
j_call: TRBJ2-5
v_call: TRBV27
cdr3_nt: TGTGCCAGCAGTACCCTGGCCCCCAGGGGCTCCCAAGAGACCCAGTACTTC
cdr3_aa: CASSTLAPRGSQETQYF

d_call: -
clone_size: -
j_call: TRBJ1-2
v_call: TRBV6-1
cdr3_nt: TGTGCCAGCAGTGAAGCAACAGCCAGTGATGGGCGCGCATATGGCTACACCTTC
cdr3_aa: CASSEATASDGRAYGYTF

d_call: -
clone_size: -
j_call: TRBJ2-3
v_call: TRBV19
cdr3_nt: TGTGCCAGTAGTGACAGTGCAACAGATACGCAGTATTTT
cdr3_aa: CASSDSATDTQYF

d_call: -
clone_size: -
j_call: TRBJ1-1
v_call: TRBV10-3
cdr3_nt: TGTGCCATCAGTGTAGCCCCGGGAGTTACTGAAGCTTTCTTT
cdr3_aa: CAISVAPGVTEAFF

d_call: TRBD2
clone_size: -
j_call: TRBJ2-3
v_call: TRBV5-1
cdr3_nt: TGCGCCAGCAGCCAGAGACCACTAGCGGGGGGCACAGATACGCAGTATTTT
cdr3_aa: CASSQRPLAGGTDTQYF

d_call: -
clone_size: -
j_call: TRBJ1-1
v_call: TRBV30
cdr3_nt: TGTGCCTGGATTGATGACAGCTTGAACACTGAAGCTTTCTTT
cdr3_aa: CAWIDDSLNTEAFF

d_call: -
clone_size: few
j_call: TRBJ1-1
v_call: TRBV9
cdr3_nt: TGTGCCAGCAGCGTAGGGGCAGAGATGAACACTGAAGCTTTCTTT
cdr3_aa: CASSVGAEMNTEAFF

d_call: -
clone_size: -
j_call: TRBJ2-5
v_call: TRBV29-1
cdr3_nt: TGCAGCGTTACAGTCCTGGGAGAGACCCAGTACTTC
cdr3_aa: CSVTVLGETQYF

d_call: -
clone_size: -
j_call: TRBJ2-2
v_call: TRBV21-1
cdr3_nt: TGTGCCAGCAGCAACGACAGGGGGCGCGATACTGGGGAGCTGTTTTTT
cdr3_aa: CASSNDRGRDTGELFF